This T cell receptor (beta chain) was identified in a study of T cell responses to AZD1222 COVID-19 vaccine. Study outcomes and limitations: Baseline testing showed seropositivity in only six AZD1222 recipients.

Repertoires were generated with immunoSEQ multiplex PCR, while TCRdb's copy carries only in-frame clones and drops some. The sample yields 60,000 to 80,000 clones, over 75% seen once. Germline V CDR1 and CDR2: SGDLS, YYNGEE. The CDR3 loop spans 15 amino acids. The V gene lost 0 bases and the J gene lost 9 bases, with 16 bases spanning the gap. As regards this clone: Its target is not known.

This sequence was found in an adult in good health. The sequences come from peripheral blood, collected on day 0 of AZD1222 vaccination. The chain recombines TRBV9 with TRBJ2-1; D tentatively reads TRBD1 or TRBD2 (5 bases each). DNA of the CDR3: TGTGCCAGCAGCGTAGAAGGACGGGGCGGCGGTGAGCAGTTCTTC. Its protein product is CASSVEGRGGGEQFF.